This T cell receptor beta chain was sequenced for a study of T cells in Graves' hyperthyroidism and ophthalmopathy. Exclusion followed for patients with uncontrolled infection, other autoimmune disease, pregnancy or lactation. Used for diagnoses were clinical symptoms, serum thyroxine and TRAb, thyroid ultrasound and orbital computed tomography. The blood sample dates from first hyperthyroidism diagnosis, preceding any ophthalmopathy symptoms. The source of the PBMCs was 8.5 to 10 ml of fresh peripheral blood. The CDR3 covers 14 residues. Germline loops: CDR1 SGHTA, CDR2 FQGNSA. The V gene end was trimmed by 1 base and the J gene end by 9 bases; junction bases not matched to a gene: 5. Amplified TCR beta CDR3 regions came from RNA transcripts. The study used the HTBI primer set for a first-round RT-PCR of the TCR CDR3. MiXCR, run by TCRdb on the multiplex PCR reads, gives a single entry per CDR3 protein. The repertoire holds nearly 600,000 distinct CDR3 sequences, with roughly 14% as singletons.

The table lists this clonotype with many counts. The sequence came from a woman in her 30s with Graves' hyperthyroidism that later progressed to Graves' ophthalmopathy. V and J are TRBV7-2 and TRBJ2-1, with 8 bases fitting TRBD2. Sequenced input: blood. CDR3 protein: CASSLGTLAGEQFF. CDR3 bases: TGTGCCAGCAGCTTAGGGACCCTAGCGGGTGAGCAGTTCTTC.